The rows below give T cell receptor beta chains drawn from one sample of a study of shared clonotypes between healthy human individuals. Libraries were prepared by immunoSEQ multiplex PCR; TCRdb keeps only in-frame clonotypes and omits some of them. The repertoire holds 2 million to 2.5 million clones, with around 93% as singletons. Source material: naive CD4+ T cells from PBMCs. Every receptor here comes from a man aged 18 to 35 in good health. Some clones in this sample may be carry-over from other donors' samples. The CDR3 runs from the conserved cysteine through the conserved F or W. A D gene is named only where the DNA matches it firmly. For some rows the clone size is stated as once, few or many, or as a class when expanded; others skip it.

TRBD2 | . | TRBJ2-5 | TRBV29-1 | CSVGAGSETQYF | TGCAGCGTTGGAGCGGGGAGTGAGACCCAGTACTTC
TRBD1 | . | TRBJ1-4 | TRBV7-9 | CASSPRQGRNEKLFF | TGTGCCAGCAGCCCCAGACAGGGTAGAAACGAAAAACTGTTTTTT
TRBD1 | . | TRBJ2-2 | TRBV23-1 | CASSQSGQGPLAGELFF | TGCGCCAGCAGTCAATCAGGACAGGGCCCACTAGCCGGGGAGCTGTTTTTT
. | once | TRBJ1-1 | TRBV11-1 | CASSLVWGAGTEAFF | TGTGCCAGCAGCTTAGTTTGGGGGGCAGGCACTGAAGCTTTCTTT
TRBD1 | . | TRBJ1-2 | TRBV6-5 | CASGIRQGYGYTF | TGTGCCAGCGGAATACGACAGGGATATGGCTACACCTTC
. | once | TRBJ1-5 | TRBV28 | CASSGFDRRRQPQHF | TGTGCCAGCAGTGGGTTTGACAGGAGAAGACAGCCCCAGCATTTT
TRBD1 | . | TRBJ2-2 | TRBV10-3 | CAISEWTGPNTGELFF | TGTGCCATCAGTGAGTGGACAGGGCCCAACACCGGGGAGCTGTTTTTT
TRBD1 | . | TRBJ1-1 | TRBV7-6 | CASSLRTGGNTEAFF | TGTGCCAGCAGCTTACGGACAGGGGGGAACACTGAAGCTTTCTTT
. | . | TRBJ2-3 | TRBV7-9 | CASSFRREDTQYF | TGTGCCAGCAGCTTCCGACGGGAGGATACGCAGTATTTT
TRBD1 | . | TRBJ2-2 | TRBV10-3 | CATEQGQGGTGELFF | TGTGCCACTGAGCAGGGACAGGGTGGCACCGGGGAGCTGTTTTTT
TRBD1 | . | TRBJ1-1 | TRBV12-5 | CASADRGTNTEAFF | TGTGCTAGTGCCGACAGGGGAACGAACACTGAAGCTTTCTTT
. | . | TRBJ1-1 | TRBV6-5 | CASSRAGGGGTEAFF | TGTGCCAGCAGCCGCGCTGGGGGAGGCGGCACTGAAGCTTTCTTT
TRBD1 | . | TRBJ1-5 | TRBV28 | CASSSFDRGRASNQPQHF | TGTGCCAGCAGTTCATTCGACAGGGGGCGTGCAAGCAATCAGCCCCAGCATTTT
. | once | TRBJ2-7 | TRBV7-8 | CASSRTDSSYEQYF | TGTGCCAGCAGCCGGACCGATAGCTCCTACGAGCAGTACTTC
. | . | TRBJ2-4 | TRBV28 | CASSPPRLAKNIQYF | TGTGCCAGCAGTCCCCCTCGACTAGCCAAAAACATTCAGTACTTC
. | . | TRBJ2-6 | TRBV6-1 | CALGVSGANVLTF | TGTGCCCTGGGGGTATCAGGGGCCAACGTCCTGACTTTC
. | . | TRBJ1-3 | TRBV4-3 | CASSQDRPDPGNTIYF | TGCGCCAGCAGCCAAGATCGGCCAGACCCCGGAAACACCATATATTTT
TRBD1 | . | TRBJ2-7 | TRBV19 | CASSMNRGREQYF | TGTGCCAGTAGTATGAACAGGGGGCGAGAGCAGTACTTC
. | . | TRBJ2-7 | TRBV2 | CASRETNYEQYF | TGTGCCAGCAGGGAAACAAACTACGAGCAGTACTTC
. | . | TRBJ1-1 | TRBV28 | CASSSHYRYTEAFF | TGTGCCAGCAGCTCCCATTACAGATACACTGAAGCTTTCTTT
TRBD1 | . | TRBJ2-5 | TRBV5-1 | CASRPGQGFYQETQYF | TGCGCCAGCAGGCCAGGACAGGGCTTCTACCAAGAGACCCAGTACTTC
TRBD2 | . | TRBJ2-3 | TRBV7-9 | CASSLDRGGRATDTQYF | TGTGCCAGCAGCTTAGACCGGGGGGGCAGGGCGACAGATACGCAGTATTTT
TRBD2 | . | TRBJ2-7 | TRBV2 | CASRLAGGGLTYEQYF | TGTGCCAGCCGATTAGCCGGCGGGGGTTTGACCTACGAGCAGTACTTC
. | . | TRBJ2-1 | TRBV7-3 | CASSANSLTEQFF | TGTGCCAGCAGCGCAAACTCCTTGACGGAGCAGTTCTTC
TRBD1 | . | TRBJ1-2 | TRBV9 | CASSVAPGQGRGYGYTF | TGTGCCAGCAGCGTCGCGCCTGGACAGGGCAGGGGCTATGGCTACACCTTC
. | once | TRBJ2-5 | TRBV18 | CASSPPAASLETQYF | TGTGCCAGCTCACCACCGGCCGCTAGCTTGGAGACCCAGTACTTC
TRBD1 | . | TRBJ2-7 | TRBV7-2 | CASSLGQGKTYEQYF | TGTGCCAGCAGCCTTGGACAGGGGAAAACCTACGAGCAGTACTTC
. | . | TRBJ2-1 | TRBV12-1 | CASSQSRGISRREFF | TGTGCCAGCAGCCAATCGCGGGGGATATCACGACGTGAGTTCTTC
TRBD1 | . | TRBJ2-2 | TRBV2 | CASVRQGANTGELFF | TGTGCCAGCGTCCGGCAGGGGGCGAACACCGGGGAGCTGTTTTTT
. | . | TRBJ2-3 | TRBV7-3 | CASKDSYTDTQYF | TGTGCCAGTAAGGACTCTTACACAGATACGCAGTATTTT
. | once | TRBJ2-3 | TRBV28 | CAARGPFTDTQYF | TGTGCCGCCCGGGGGCCTTTCACAGATACGCAGTATTTT
TRBD1 | few | TRBJ2-7 | TRBV6-6 | CASRGSGTGDYEQYF | TGTGCCAGCAGAGGCTCCGGGACAGGGGACTACGAGCAGTACTTC
TRBD1 | . | TRBJ2-6 | TRBV6-1 | CASSGLPGQGTGANVLTF | TGTGCCAGCAGTGGGTTACCGGGACAGGGGACTGGGGCCAACGTCCTGACTTTC
. | . | TRBJ1-2 | TRBV7-2 | CASTTRSPKGYTF | TGTGCCAGCACCACGAGGAGCCCCAAAGGCTACACCTTC
. | . | TRBJ2-1 | TRBV25-1 | CASSTRRPYNEQFF | TGTGCCAGCAGTACCCGACGGCCCTACAATGAGCAGTTCTTC
. | . | TRBJ1-3 | TRBV7-2 | CASSLGGASGNTIYF | TGTGCCAGCAGCTTAGGGGGGGCCTCTGGAAACACCATATATTTT
. | . | TRBJ2-6 | TRBV30 | CAWSFSGANVLTF | TGTGCCTGGAGTTTCTCTGGGGCCAACGTCCTGACTTTC
TRBD1 | . | TRBJ2-3 | TRBV6-6 | CASSYSDRGPTDTQYF | TGTGCCAGCAGTTACTCAGACAGGGGGCCCACAGATACGCAGTATTTT
. | . | TRBJ1-5 | TRBV7-2 | CASSLQGGGNQPQHF | TGTGCCAGCAGCTTACAGGGAGGTGGCAATCAGCCCCAGCATTTT
. | . | TRBJ2-3 | TRBV29-1 | CSVGSSGYTDTQYF | TGCAGCGTTGGGAGTAGCGGTTACACAGATACGCAGTATTTT
. | once | TRBJ2-3 | TRBV4-3 | CASSQDLQSTDTQYF | TGCGCCAGCAGCCAAGATTTACAGAGCACAGATACGCAGTATTTT
. | . | TRBJ1-2 | TRBV18 | CASSFSTYGYTF | TGTGCCAGCTCATTTTCCACCTATGGCTACACCTTC
. | . | TRBJ1-4 | TRBV28 | CASRRLGIGEKLFF | TGTGCCAGCAGAAGATTAGGGATAGGCGAAAAACTGTTTTTT
. | . | TRBJ2-3 | TRBV4-1 | CASSLGTVTDTQYF | TGCGCCAGCAGCCTGGGAACAGTCACAGATACGCAGTATTTT
. | . | TRBJ2-2 | TRBV6-6 | CASSSRHLNTGELFF | TGTGCCAGCAGTTCCAGACACCTGAACACCGGGGAGCTGTTTTTT
. | . | TRBJ1-5 | TRBV28 | CASSLKSYRVPNQPQHF | TGTGCCAGCAGTTTAAAATCCTATAGGGTCCCTAATCAGCCCCAGCATTTT
. | . | TRBJ2-5 | TRBV23-1 | CASSQSTTKTTGQETQYF | TGCGCCAGCAGTCAATCTACAACGAAGACGACAGGTCAAGAGACCCAGTACTTC
. | . | TRBJ1-1 | TRBV7-3 | CASSLRWGTEAFF | TGTGCCAGCAGCTTAAGGTGGGGGACTGAAGCTTTCTTT
. | . | TRBJ1-2 | TRBV6-5 | CASSYSARGDYGYTF | TGTGCCAGCAGTTACTCGGCCAGGGGAGACTATGGCTACACCTTC
TRBD1 | . | TRBJ1-4 | TRBV5-1 | CASTRTGGRTNEKLFF | TGCGCCAGCACCAGGACAGGGGGGAGAACTAATGAAAAACTGTTTTTT